This T cell receptor beta chain is from a study of blood T cell repertoires in COVID-19. Study at large: COVID-19 samples from acute and convalescent phases originated in the United States, Italy and Spain. The cDNA or gDNA used as material had been derived from T cells, B-cell-depleted T cells, or PBMCs.

Original data processing: Reference gene primers were amplified, and this amplification served to estimate nucleated cell counts. Here immunoSEQ multiplex PCR was the method, and the copy in TCRdb shows in-frame clones only, minus some. V and J calls and clone size are as listed in that table; D and trimming were resolved from the DNA. This table holds 100,000 or so clones, over 75% found once. CDR3 length: 12 amino acids. Germline V gene lookup returns CDR1 KGHDR and CDR2 SFDVKD. V lost 4 bases and J lost 10, with 10 bases in between. The V and J genes are TRBV24-1 and TRBJ2-1; D gene uncertain. The TCR originated in a man in his 70s with active or convalescent COVID-19. Sequences were obtained from peripheral blood. The CDR3 region has the DNA TGTGCCACCAGTGACCGCAGTGTGGAGCAGTTCTTC. This codes for CATSDRSVEQFF.